A selection of T cell receptor beta chains follows, all from one sample in a study of blood T cell repertoires in COVID-19. The protocol was immunoSEQ multiplex PCR, while the TCRdb copy is restricted to in-frame clones and leaves out a portion. The data contain roughly 150,000 clones, 82% of them singletons. Sequenced input: peripheral blood. These receptors all stem from a human donor with acute or convalescent COVID-19. The donor label of this sample is uncertain. The CDR3 runs from the conserved cysteine through the conserved F or W. A D gene is named only where the DNA matches it firmly. Only some rows state a clone size, as once, few, many or a class for expanded clones.

>TRBJ1-2|TRBD1|.|TRBV7-9
CASSLGTGGHGYTF
TGTGCCAGCAGCTTAGGTACAGGGGGCCATGGCTACACCTTC
>TRBJ2-4|.|.|TRBV5-1
CASSLGGAQNIQYF
TGCGCCAGCAGCTTGGGTGGGGCGCAGAACATTCAGTACTTC
>TRBJ1-5|.|.|TRBV5-1
CASSLDGGNQPQHF
TGCGCCAGCAGCTTAGACGGCGGTAATCAGCCCCAGCATTTT
>TRBJ2-7|TRBD1|.|TRBV18
CASSFWGQGDEQYF
TGTGCCAGCTCGTTTTGGGGACAGGGGGACGAGCAGTACTTC
>TRBJ2-3|TRBD2|.|TRBV19
CASSIAQAGIGLDTQYF
TGTGCCAGTAGTATTGCTCAAGCGGGGATAGGTTTGGATACGCAGTATTTT
>TRBJ1-5|TRBD1|few|TRBV5-1
CASSFTGGDQPQHF
TGCGCCAGCAGCTTCACAGGGGGGGATCAGCCCCAGCATTTT
>TRBJ1-5|TRBD1|once|TRBV6-1
CASSAQGVFGNQPQHF
TGTGCCAGCAGTGCCCAGGGGGTTTTCGGCAATCAGCCCCAGCATTTT
>TRBJ1-2|.|.|TRBV7-2
CASSPGVGYTF
TGTGCCAGCAGCCCAGGGGTTGGCTACACCTTC
>TRBJ2-5|.|once|TRBV30
CAWSPDSLKTQYF
TGTGCCTGGAGCCCCGACAGCCTGAAGACCCAGTACTTC
>TRBJ1-1|.|.|TRBV6-4
CASTRTGTEAFF
TGTGCCAGCACAAGAACGGGCACTGAAGCTTTCTTT